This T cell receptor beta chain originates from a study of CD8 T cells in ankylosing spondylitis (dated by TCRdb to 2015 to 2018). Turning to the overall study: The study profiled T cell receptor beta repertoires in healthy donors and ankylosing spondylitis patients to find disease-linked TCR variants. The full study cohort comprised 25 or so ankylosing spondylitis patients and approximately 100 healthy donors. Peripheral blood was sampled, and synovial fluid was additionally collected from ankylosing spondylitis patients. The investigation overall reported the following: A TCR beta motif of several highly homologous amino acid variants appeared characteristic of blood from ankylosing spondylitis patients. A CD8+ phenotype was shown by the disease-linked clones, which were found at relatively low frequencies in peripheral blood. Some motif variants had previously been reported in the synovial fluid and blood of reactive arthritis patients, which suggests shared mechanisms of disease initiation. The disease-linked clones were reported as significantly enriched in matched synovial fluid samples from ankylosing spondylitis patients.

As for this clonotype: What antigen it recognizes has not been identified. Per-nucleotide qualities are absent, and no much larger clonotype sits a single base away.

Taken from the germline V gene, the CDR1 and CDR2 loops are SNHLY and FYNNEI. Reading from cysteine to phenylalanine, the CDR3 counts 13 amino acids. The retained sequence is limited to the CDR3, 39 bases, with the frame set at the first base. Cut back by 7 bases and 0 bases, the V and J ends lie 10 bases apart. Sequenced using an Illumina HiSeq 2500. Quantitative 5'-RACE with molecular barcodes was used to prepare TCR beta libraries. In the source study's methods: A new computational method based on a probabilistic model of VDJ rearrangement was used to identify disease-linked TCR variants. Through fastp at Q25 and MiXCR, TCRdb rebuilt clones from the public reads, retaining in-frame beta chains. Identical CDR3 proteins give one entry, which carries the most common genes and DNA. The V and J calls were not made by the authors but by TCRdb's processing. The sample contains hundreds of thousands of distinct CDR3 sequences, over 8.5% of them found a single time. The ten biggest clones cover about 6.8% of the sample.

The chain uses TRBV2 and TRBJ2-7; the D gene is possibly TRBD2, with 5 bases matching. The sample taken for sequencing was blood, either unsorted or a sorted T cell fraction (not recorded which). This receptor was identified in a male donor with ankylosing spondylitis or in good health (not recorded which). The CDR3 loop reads CASISGSSYEQYF. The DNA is TGTGCCAGCATTTCGGGATCCTCCTACGAGCAGTACTTC.